These 28 T cell receptor beta chains were all obtained from the same sample, sequenced in a study of blood T cell repertoires in COVID-19. Sequenced by immunoSEQ multiplex PCR; TCRdb stores in-frame clones only, minus some. The table lists 150,000 to 200,000 clones, roughly four fifths of them singletons. The sequencing sample was made of peripheral blood. The receptors were sampled from a man in his 60s with active or convalescent COVID-19.

The chain has TRBV6-5 and TRBJ1-1, with TRBD1 as a possible D gene (5 bases). V lost 5 bases and J 5 bases, leaving 9 bases between the germline ends. The CDR3 is 12 residues long. CDR1 is MNHEY, CDR2 SVGAGI, per germline. The CDR3 nucleotides read TGTGCCAGCAGTACCTCAGGGACTGAAGCTTTCTTT. It yields the protein CASSTSGTEAFF.

V and J are TRBV4-1 and TRBJ2-1; 11 bases map to TRBD2. Trimming took 2 bases from V and 8 from J; bases not matched to a gene: 14. Looked up from germline, CDR1 is MGHRA and CDR2 is YSYEKL. The CDR3 covers 18 residues. This chain's CDR3 is CASSQRTPTSGITYEQFF. In DNA, the CDR3 is TGCGCCAGCAGCCAACGTACCCCGACTAGCGGGATAACCTATGAGCAGTTCTTC.

This clone was seen a few times. The gene calls are TRBV7-8 and TRBJ1-2; TRBD1 matches at 12 bases. Per the germline V gene, CDR1 is SGHVS and CDR2 is FQNEAQ. This CDR3 contains 14 residues. J lost 6 bases, V lost 5 bases, and 4 bases had no gene match. The chain's CDR3 is CASSKGQGADGYTF. The CDR3 region has the DNA TGTGCCAGCAGCAAGGGACAGGGGGCGGATGGCTACACCTTC.

This rearrangement joins TRBV19 to TRBJ1-3; 8 positions agree with TRBD1. The CDR3 runs to 14 residues. The germline V gene encodes CDR1 LNHDA and CDR2 SQIVND (reference sequence). V was pared by 5 bases and J by 4 bases, with 4 bases of the junction left unmatched. The chain's CDR3 is CASSVRDRGNTIYF. The CDR3 DNA follows: TGTGCCAGTAGTGTCCGGGACAGGGGAAACACCATATATTTT.

This sequence joins TRBV29-1 and TRBJ1-5, with 9 bases fitting TRBD1. The CDR3 has 13 amino acids. Germline V lookup: CDR1 SQVTM, CDR2 ANQGSEA. Trimming cost V 6 bases and J 5 bases; bases outside gene matches: 5. CDR3 residues: CSVRTGVDQPQHF. The CDR3 region has the DNA TGCAGCGTGCGGACAGGGGTTGATCAGCCCCAGCATTTT.

The chain uses TRBV5-1 and TRBJ2-1; 8 nucleotides agree with TRBD2. Per the germline V gene, CDR1 is SGHRS and CDR2 is YFSETQ. V trimming: 3 bases; J trimming: 5 bases; junction bases outside the gene matches: 7. The CDR3 has 15 residues. Here the CDR3 reads CASSSGLARNNEQFF. The CDR3 DNA follows: TGCGCCAGCAGCTCCGGACTAGCAAGAAACAATGAGCAGTTCTTC.

The chain carries TRBV7-9 and TRBJ2-1; no clear D gene. This CDR3 is built from 13 residues. Trimming took 3 bases from V and 8 from J, leaving 11 bases between them. Germline loops: CDR1 SEHNR, CDR2 FQNEAQ (reference sequence). CDR3 DNA: TGTGCCAGCAGCTTGTCCGGTCTCGATGAGCAGTTCTTC. It codes for CASSLSGLDEQFF. Based on the CDR3 plus reference TRBV7-9 and TRBJ2-1, the full variable domain is DTGVSQNPRHKITKRGQNVTFRCDPISEHNRLYWYRQTLGQGPEFLTYFQNEAQLEKSRLLSDRFSAERPKGSFSTLEIQRTEQGDSAMYLCASSLSGLDEQFFGPGTRLTVL.

This chain uses TRBV5-1 with TRBJ1-1; tentative D call: TRBD1 (6 bases). The CDR3 has 15 amino acids. Trimming stripped 4 bases from V and 0 bases from J, with 13 bases between. The germline CDR1 and CDR2 sequences are SGHRS and YFSETQ. CDR3 in amino acids: CASSPQQGLNTEAFF. CDR3 sequence (DNA): TGCGCCAGCAGCCCTCAGCAGGGGTTGAACACTGAAGCTTTCTTT.

J is TRBJ2-1 and V is TRBV7-3; the match to TRBD1 covers 9 bases. This CDR3 is built from 14 residues. The germline V gene encodes CDR1 SGHTA and CDR2 FQGTGA. Germline trimming cut 8 bases from V and 7 bases from J; bases unmatched to any gene: 9. In DNA, the CDR3 is TGTGCCAGCGGCTGGGGGACAGGGTATAATGAGCAGTTCTTC. Protein product: CASGWGTGYNEQFF.

The chain uses TRBV24-1 and TRBJ1-2; 7 nucleotides align to TRBD1. Germline lookup yields CDR1 KGHDR and CDR2 SFDVKD. CDR3 length equals 14 residues. V shed 2 bases, J shed 8 bases, and the junction held 7 bases outside the gene matches. CDR3 amino acids: CATSDSQGTRGYTF. The CDR3, as DNA: TGTGCCACCAGTGATTCACAGGGGACGAGAGGCTACACCTTC.

This sequence joins TRBV11-3 and TRBJ2-3; D is unresolved. Germline V gene sequence: CDR1 SGHNT, CDR2 YENEEA. This CDR3 is 14 amino acids long. V shed 3 bases and J shed 4 bases, with 11 bases lying between them. The CDR3 spells CASSFTAGSDTQYF. The CDR3 region has the DNA TGTGCCAGCAGCTTTACGGCCGGGTCAGATACGCAGTATTTT.

This rearrangement joins TRBV19 to TRBJ2-7; 12 nucleotides agree with TRBD2. The ends lost 3 bases at V and 2 bases at J; junction bases unmatched: 14. This CDR3 has 19 residues. Germline values: CDR1 LNHDA, CDR2 SQIVND (reference sequence). CDR3 coding DNA: TGTGCCAGTAGTATCGGTGGGACTAGCGGGCTTCACTCCACCTACGAGCAGTACTTC. It is translated as CASSIGGTSGLHSTYEQYF.

For the CDR3, the DNA is TGTGCCACCAGTTCACTAGCGGGGGGCCTCGAGCAGTTCTTC. Translating gives CATSSLAGGLEQFF. The chain uses TRBV24-1 and TRBJ2-1; 12 positions match TRBD2. The V gene's germline CDR1 is KGHDR and CDR2 SFDVKD. The CDR3 covers 14 residues. The V and J ends lost 6 bases and 10 bases, in that order; junction bases with no gene match: 6.

This clone was counted between two and nine times. The chain carries TRBV18 and TRBJ1-1; no clear D gene. The V gene lost 0 bases and the J gene lost 0 bases, with 5 bases spanning the gap. CDR1 KGHSH and CDR2 LQKENI come from the germline V gene. This CDR3 has 14 amino acids. CDR3 in amino acids: CASSPPSVNTEAFF. Here the CDR3 DNA reads TGTGCCAGCTCACCACCGAGTGTGAACACTGAAGCTTTCTTT.

The chain links TRBV6-5 to TRBJ2-7; maybe TRBD2 (5 bases). The CDR3 spans 11 residues. The germline V gene has CDR1 MNHEY and CDR2 SVGAGI. V lost 10 bases and J lost 6, with 13 bases in between. The CDR3 sequence: CATTREREQYF. The CDR3 nucleotides are TGTGCCACCACGAGGGAACGCGAGCAGTACTTC.

The CDR3 sequence is CASSYSIWTSSMEQFF. CDR3 DNA sequence: TGTGCCAGCAGTTACTCGATATGGACTAGCTCAATGGAGCAGTTCTTC. The rearrangement joins TRBV6-6 to TRBJ2-1; the match to TRBD2 covers 8 bases. J lost 10 bases, V lost 0 bases, and 11 bases had no gene match. The CDR3 extends over 16 amino acids. Germline CDR1 reads MNHNY; CDR2 reads SVGAGI (reference sequence).

J is TRBJ2-7 and V is TRBV7-6, with TRBD1 as a possible D gene (6 bases). The CDR3 consists of 15 residues. The V and J ends lost 1 base and 5 bases respectively, with 15 bases between them. The germline CDR1 and CDR2 sequences are SGHVS and FNYEAQ. The CDR3 DNA follows: TGTGCCAGCAGCTTAGGGTCGACAGGTCGAGACGAGCAGTACTTC. This gives the protein CASSLGSTGRDEQYF.

The chain is built from TRBV5-1 and TRBJ2-3; D might be TRBD2 (7 bases). Germline CDR1 and CDR2: SGHRS and YFSETQ. V shed 5 bases and J shed 3 bases, with 16 bases lying between them. The CDR3 runs 15 residues. The CDR3, as DNA: TGCGCCAGCAGACCCCGGGGGGCGCAGACAGATACGCAGTATTTT. This gives the protein CASRPRGAQTDTQYF.

The rearrangement uses TRBV7-2 and TRBJ1-3; D call uncertain. CDR1 is SGHTA and CDR2 is FQGNSA in the germline V gene. Trimming took 4 bases from V and 0 from J, leaving 13 bases between them. The CDR3 sequence is 16 residues long. CDR3 in amino acids: CASSSAPGISGNTIYF. Written as DNA, the CDR3 is TGTGCCAGCAGCTCCGCCCCGGGGATCTCTGGAAACACCATATATTTT.

The rearrangement joins TRBV5-4 to TRBJ1-4; D ambiguous. Germline CDR1 and CDR2: SGHNT and YYREEE (reference sequence). This CDR3 has 13 amino acids. V was pared by 3 bases and J by 6 bases, with 9 bases between. CDR3 sequence: CASSSGRDEKLFF. As DNA, the CDR3 is TGTGCCAGCAGCTCGGGAAGGGATGAAAAACTGTTTTTT. Based on the CDR3 plus reference TRBV5-4 and TRBJ1-4, the full variable domain is ETGVTQSPTHLIKTRGQQVTLRCSSQSGHNTVSWYQQALGQGPQFIFQYYREEENGRGNFPPRFSGLQFPNYSSELNVNALELDDSALYLCASSSGRDEKLFFGSGTQLSVL.

The chain couples TRBV13 to TRBJ2-3; 7 nucleotides line up with TRBD1. CDR1 PRHDT and CDR2 FYEKMQ come from the germline V gene (reference sequence). This CDR3 is 13 amino acids long. After removal of 5 bases from V and 5 bases from J, the junction contained 4 bases not matched to a gene. The CDR3 bases are TGTGCCAGCAGCCCAGGGGGAATAGATACGCAGTATTTT. It encodes CASSPGGIDTQYF. Looking up the rest from reference TRBV13 and TRBJ2-3 gives the full variable domain: AAGVIQSPRHLIKEKRETATLKCYPIPRHDTVYWYQQGPGQDPQFLISFYEKMQSDKGSIPDRFSAQQFSDYHSELNMSSLELGDSALYFCASSPGGIDTQYFGPGTRLTVL.

The rearrangement uses TRBV5-6 and TRBJ1-5; D is perhaps TRBD1 (6 bases). The CDR3 has 15 residues. V lost 1 base and J 4 bases, leaving 12 bases between the germline ends. CDR1 SGHDT and CDR2 YYEEEE come from the germline V gene. CDR3: CASSLTGLSNQPQHF. Here the CDR3 DNA reads TGTGCCAGCAGCTTGACAGGGCTAAGTAATCAGCCCCAGCATTTT.

The genes are TRBV7-2 and TRBJ1-5; 8 bases agree with TRBD1. This CDR3 has 15 residues. Germline V CDR1 and CDR2: SGHTA, FQGNSA. J lost 1 base, V lost 6 bases, and 5 bases had no gene match. The chain's CDR3 is CASSVYRGSNQPQHF. In DNA form, the CDR3 reads TGTGCCAGCAGTGTGTACAGGGGGAGCAATCAGCCCCAGCATTTT.

The chain is built from TRBV12-3 or TRBV12-4 and TRBJ1-2; possibly TRBD1 for D (5 bases). This CDR3 has 12 residues. V was cut by 7 bases and J by 7 bases, with 13 bases left in between. CDR3 nucleotides: TGTGCCAGCATAATGGGGGGGTTTGGCTACACCTTC. This codes for CASIMGGFGYTF.

This clone has a single count. This chain uses TRBV7-2 with TRBJ1-3, with 8 bases that match TRBD1. Germline trimming cut 2 bases from V and 2 bases from J; bases unmatched to any gene: 5. This CDR3 is built from 16 residues. Germline loops: CDR1 SGHTA, CDR2 FQGNSA. CDR3 DNA: TGTGCCAGCAGCTTATCGAGGACAGGGCCTGGAAACACCATATATTTT. Its protein product is CASSLSRTGPGNTIYF.

The chain uses TRBV19 and TRBJ1-2, with D possibly matching TRBD1 (6 bases). Germline V CDR1 and CDR2: LNHDA, SQIVND (reference sequence). V lost 8 bases to trimming and J lost 2 bases, with 9 bases between them. The CDR3 runs 12 residues. CDR3 bases: TGTGCCAGTGACGACAGGAACTATGGCTACACCTTC. It specifies CASDDRNYGYTF. The whole variable domain, filled in from reference TRBV19 and TRBJ1-2, reads DGGITQSPKYLFRKEGQNVTLSCEQNLNHDAMYWYRQDPGQGLRLIYYSQIVNDFQKGDIAEGYSVSREKKESFPLTVTSAQKNPTAFYLCASDDRNYGYTFGSGTRLTVV.

The rearrangement links TRBV6-2 or TRBV6-3 to TRBJ2-7; TRBD2 matches 11 bases. Trimming removed 3 bases from V and 4 bases from J; junction bases left unmatched: 2. This CDR3 is 14 amino acids long. CDR1 and CDR2 from the germline V gene are MNHEY and SVGEGT. CDR3 amino acids: CASSYGLAGYEQYF. CDR3 sequence (DNA): TGTGCCAGCAGTTATGGACTAGCGGGTTACGAGCAGTACTTC.

V is TRBV5-1 and J is TRBJ1-3, with 7 bases lining up with TRBD1. CDR3 length: 14 amino acids. The germline CDR1 and CDR2 sequences are SGHRS and YFSETQ. The junction had 6 bases not matched to a gene; V was cut back by 4 bases and J by 5 bases. CDR3 in amino acids: CASSRGQARNTIYF. CDR3 coding DNA: TGCGCCAGCAGCCGTGGACAGGCTAGAAACACCATATATTTT.